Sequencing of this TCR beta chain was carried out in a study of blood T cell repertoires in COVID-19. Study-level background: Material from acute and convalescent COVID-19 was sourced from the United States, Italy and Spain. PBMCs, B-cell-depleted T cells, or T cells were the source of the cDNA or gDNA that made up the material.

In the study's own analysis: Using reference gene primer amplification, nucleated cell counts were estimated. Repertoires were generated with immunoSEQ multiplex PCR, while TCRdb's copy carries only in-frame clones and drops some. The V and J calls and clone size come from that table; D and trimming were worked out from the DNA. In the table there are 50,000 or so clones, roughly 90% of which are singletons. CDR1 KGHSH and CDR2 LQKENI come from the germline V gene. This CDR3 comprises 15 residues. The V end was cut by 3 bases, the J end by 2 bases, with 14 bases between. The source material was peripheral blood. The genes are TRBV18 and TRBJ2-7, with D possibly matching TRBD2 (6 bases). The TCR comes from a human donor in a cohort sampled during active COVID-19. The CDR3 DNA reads TGTGCCAGCTCACCTCCGGGACTGGGAACCTACGAGCAGTACTTC. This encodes CASSPPGLGTYEQYF.